The source of this T cell receptor beta chain is a study of cytomegalovirus exposure and HLA in healthy donors. The protocol was immunoSEQ multiplex PCR, while the TCRdb copy is restricted to in-frame clones and leaves out a portion. The sample yields 90,000 to 100,000 clones, roughly 87% seen once. V shed 1 base and J 5 bases; nucleotides not matched to a gene: 10. The CDR3 has 18 amino acids. Germline V gives CDR1 SGHNT, CDR2 YENEEA. The sample was PBMCs. This clonotype was obtained from a man younger than 35 in good health and CMV-seropositive. V usage is TRBV11-3 and J usage is TRBJ2-2; 10 bases match TRBD1. CDR3 sequence: CASSLGHLTGGGTGELFF. The CDR3 DNA sequence: TGTGCCAGCAGCTTAGGCCATCTGACAGGGGGCGGTACCGGGGAGCTGTTTTTT.